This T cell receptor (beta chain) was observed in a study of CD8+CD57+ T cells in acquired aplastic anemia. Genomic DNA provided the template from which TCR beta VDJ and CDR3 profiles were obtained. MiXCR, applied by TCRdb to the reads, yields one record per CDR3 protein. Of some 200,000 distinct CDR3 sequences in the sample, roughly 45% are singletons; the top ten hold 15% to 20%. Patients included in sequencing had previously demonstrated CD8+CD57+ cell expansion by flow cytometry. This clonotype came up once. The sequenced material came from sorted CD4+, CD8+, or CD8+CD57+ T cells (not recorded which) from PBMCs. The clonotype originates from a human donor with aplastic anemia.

CDR3 sequence: CASSYPRTPSSTGELFF. CDR3 in DNA: TGTGCCAGCAGTTACCCCCGGACACCGTCGAGCACCGGGGAGCTGTTTTTT. The V call is TRBV6-1, the J call TRBJ2-2; D possibly corresponds to TRBD1 (5 bases). Trimming stripped 5 bases from V and 4 bases from J, with 20 bases between. Germline loops: CDR1 MNHNS, CDR2 SASEGT. There are 17 residues in the CDR3.